The clone carrying this TCR beta chain was observed a single time. The data stem from a study of technical replicates of blood from several donors. Germline lookup yields CDR1 SGHNT and CDR2 YENEEA. V lost 0 bases, J lost 4 bases, and 15 bases lay in between. CDR3 length: 17 amino acids. The data were produced by immunoSEQ multiplex PCR, yet TCRdb's version contains in-frame clones alone and is incomplete. The table includes tens of thousands of clones, about 95% detected once. Sequencing used PBMCs. This sequence was found in a human donor in good health. Some clones in this sample may be carry-over from other donors' samples. The chain carries TRBV11-3 and TRBJ2-2; tentatively, D is TRBD1 (5 bases). The CDR3 DNA reads as TGTGCCAGCAGCTTAGAGTATTGGCAGGGCGGCACCGGGGAGCTGTTTTTT. Translating it yields CASSLEYWQGGTGELFF. Full variable domain (rest looked up from reference TRBV11-3 and TRBJ2-2): EAGVVQSPRYKIIEKKQPVAFWCNPISGHNTLYWYLQNLGQGPELLIRYENEEAVDDSQLPKDRFSAERLKGVDSTLKIQPAELGDSAVYLCASSLEYWQGGTGELFFGEGSRLTVL.